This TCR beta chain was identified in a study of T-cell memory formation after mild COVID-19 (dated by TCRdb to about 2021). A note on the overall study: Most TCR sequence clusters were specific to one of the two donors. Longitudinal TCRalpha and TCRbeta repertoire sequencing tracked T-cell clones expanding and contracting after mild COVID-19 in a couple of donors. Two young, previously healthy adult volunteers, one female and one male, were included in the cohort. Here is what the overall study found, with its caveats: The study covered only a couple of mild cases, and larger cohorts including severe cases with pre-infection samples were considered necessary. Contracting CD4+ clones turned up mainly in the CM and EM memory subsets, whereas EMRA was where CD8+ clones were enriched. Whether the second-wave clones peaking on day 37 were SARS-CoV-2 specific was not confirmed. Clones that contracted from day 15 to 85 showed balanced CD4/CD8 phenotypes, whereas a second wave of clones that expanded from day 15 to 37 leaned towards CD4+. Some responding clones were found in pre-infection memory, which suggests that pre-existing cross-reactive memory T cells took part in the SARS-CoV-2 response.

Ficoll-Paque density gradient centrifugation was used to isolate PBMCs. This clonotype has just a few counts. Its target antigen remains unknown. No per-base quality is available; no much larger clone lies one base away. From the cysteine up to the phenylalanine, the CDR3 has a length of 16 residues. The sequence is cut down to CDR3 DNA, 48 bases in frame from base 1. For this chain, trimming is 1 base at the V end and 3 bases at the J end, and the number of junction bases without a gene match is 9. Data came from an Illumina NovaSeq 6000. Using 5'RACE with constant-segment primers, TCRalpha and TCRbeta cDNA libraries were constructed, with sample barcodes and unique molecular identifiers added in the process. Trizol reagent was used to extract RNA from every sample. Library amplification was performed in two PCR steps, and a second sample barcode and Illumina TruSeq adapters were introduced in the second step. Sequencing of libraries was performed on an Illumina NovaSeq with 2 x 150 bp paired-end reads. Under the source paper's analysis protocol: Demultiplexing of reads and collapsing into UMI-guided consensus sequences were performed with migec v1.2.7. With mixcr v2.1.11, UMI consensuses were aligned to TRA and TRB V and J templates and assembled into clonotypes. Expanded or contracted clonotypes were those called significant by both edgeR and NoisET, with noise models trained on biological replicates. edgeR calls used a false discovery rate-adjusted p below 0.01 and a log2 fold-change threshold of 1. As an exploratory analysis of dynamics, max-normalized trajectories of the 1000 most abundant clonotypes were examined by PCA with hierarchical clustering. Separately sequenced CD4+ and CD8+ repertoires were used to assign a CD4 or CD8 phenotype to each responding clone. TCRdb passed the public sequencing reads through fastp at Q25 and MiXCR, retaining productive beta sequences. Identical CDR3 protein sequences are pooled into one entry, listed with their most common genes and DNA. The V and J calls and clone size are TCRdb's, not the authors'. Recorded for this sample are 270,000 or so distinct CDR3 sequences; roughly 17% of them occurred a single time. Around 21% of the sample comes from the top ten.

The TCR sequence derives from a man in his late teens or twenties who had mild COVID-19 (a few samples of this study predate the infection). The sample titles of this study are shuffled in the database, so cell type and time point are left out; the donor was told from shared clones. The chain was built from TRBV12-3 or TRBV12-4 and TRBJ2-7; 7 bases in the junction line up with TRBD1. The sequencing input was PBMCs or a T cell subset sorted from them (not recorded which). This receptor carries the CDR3 CASSLVPRQGSYEQYF. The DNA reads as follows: TGTGCCAGCAGTTTAGTACCCCGACAGGGTAGCTACGAGCAGTACTTC.